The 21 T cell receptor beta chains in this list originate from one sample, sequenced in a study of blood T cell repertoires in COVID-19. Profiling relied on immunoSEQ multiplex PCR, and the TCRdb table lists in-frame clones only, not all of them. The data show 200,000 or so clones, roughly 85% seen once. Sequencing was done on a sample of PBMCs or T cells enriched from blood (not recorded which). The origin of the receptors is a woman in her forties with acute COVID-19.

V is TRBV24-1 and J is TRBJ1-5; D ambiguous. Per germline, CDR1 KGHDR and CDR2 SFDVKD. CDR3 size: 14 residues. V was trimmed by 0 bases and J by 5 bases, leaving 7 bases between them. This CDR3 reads CATSDLHGDQPQHF. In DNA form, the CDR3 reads TGTGCCACCAGTGATTTGCACGGGGATCAGCCCCAGCATTTT.

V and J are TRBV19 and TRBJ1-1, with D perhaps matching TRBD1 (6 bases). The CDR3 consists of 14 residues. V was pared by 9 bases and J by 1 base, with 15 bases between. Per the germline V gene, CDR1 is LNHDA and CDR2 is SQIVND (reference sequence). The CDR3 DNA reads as TGTGCCAGCTCCCGGGGCAGGGGGAACACTGAAGCTTTCTTT. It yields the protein CASSRGRGNTEAFF.

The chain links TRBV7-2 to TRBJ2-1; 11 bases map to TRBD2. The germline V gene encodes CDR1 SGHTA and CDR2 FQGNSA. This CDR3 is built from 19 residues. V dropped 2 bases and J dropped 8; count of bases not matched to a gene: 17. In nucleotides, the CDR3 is TGTGCCAGCAGCTTACTGTCCCGTTGGGGTAGCGGGAGGGCCTATGAGCAGTTCTTC. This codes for CASSLLSRWGSGRAYEQFF.

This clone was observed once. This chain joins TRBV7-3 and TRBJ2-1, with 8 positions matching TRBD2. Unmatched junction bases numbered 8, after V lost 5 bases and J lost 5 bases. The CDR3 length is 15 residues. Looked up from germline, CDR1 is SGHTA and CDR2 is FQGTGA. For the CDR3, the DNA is TGTGCCAGCAGCGAGACGGGACTAGGGCACAATGAGCAGTTCTTC. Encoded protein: CASSETGLGHNEQFF.

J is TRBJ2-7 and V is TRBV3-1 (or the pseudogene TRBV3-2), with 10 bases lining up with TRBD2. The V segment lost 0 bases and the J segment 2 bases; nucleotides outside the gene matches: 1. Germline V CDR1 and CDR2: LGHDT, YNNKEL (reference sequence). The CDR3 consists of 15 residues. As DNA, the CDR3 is TGTGCCAGCAGCCAAGAAGCGGGAGGGACCTACGAGCAGTACTTC. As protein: CASSQEAGGTYEQYF.

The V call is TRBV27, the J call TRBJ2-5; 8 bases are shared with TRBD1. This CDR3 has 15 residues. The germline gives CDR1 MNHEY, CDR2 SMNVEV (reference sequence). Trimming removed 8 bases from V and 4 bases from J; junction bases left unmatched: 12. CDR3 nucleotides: TGTGCCAGCCGCCCGGACAGGGATTTAGGAGAGACCCAGTACTTC. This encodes CASRPDRDLGETQYF.

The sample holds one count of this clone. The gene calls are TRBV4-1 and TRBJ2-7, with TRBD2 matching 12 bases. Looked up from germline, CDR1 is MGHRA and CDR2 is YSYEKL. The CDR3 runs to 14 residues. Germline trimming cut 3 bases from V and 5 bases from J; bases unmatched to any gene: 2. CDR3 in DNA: TGCGCCAGCAGCCAGTCTAGCGGGAGGGACGAGCAGTACTTC. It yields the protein CASSQSSGRDEQYF.

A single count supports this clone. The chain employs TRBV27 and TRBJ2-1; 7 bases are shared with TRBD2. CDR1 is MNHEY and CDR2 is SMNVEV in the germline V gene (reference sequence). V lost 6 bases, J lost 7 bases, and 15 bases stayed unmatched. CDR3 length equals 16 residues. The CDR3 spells CASSPMGEGRLNEQFF. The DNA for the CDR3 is TGTGCCAGCAGCCCCATGGGGGAGGGCCGGTTAAATGAGCAGTTCTTC.

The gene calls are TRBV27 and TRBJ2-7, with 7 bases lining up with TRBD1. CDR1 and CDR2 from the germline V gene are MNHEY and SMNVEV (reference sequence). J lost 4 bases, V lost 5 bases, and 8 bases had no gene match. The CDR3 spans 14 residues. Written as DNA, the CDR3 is TGTGCCAGCAGTCAGGGACAGCTCCTTTACGAGCAGTACTTC. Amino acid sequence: CASSQGQLLYEQYF.

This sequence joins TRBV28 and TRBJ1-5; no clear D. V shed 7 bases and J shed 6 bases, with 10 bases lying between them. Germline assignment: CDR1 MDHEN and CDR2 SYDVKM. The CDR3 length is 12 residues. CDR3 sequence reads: CASNRGVQPQHF. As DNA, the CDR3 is TGTGCCAGCAATCGAGGAGTTCAGCCCCAGCATTTT.

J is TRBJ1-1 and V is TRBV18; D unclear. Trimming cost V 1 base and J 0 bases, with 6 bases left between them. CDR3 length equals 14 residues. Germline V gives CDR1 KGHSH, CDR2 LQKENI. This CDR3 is CASSPQEMNTEAFF. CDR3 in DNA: TGTGCCAGCTCACCACAGGAGATGAACACTGAAGCTTTCTTT.

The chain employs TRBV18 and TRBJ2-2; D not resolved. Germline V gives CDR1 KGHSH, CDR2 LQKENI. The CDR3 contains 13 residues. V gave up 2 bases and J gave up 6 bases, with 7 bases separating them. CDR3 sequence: CASSPSRSGELFF. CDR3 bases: TGTGCCAGCTCACCAAGCCGATCCGGGGAGCTGTTTTTT.

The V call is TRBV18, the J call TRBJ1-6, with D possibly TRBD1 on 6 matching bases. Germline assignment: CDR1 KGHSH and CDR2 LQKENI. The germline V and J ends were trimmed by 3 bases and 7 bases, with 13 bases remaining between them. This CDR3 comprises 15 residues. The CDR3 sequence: CASSPGAGDNSPLHF. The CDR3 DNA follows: TGTGCCAGCTCACCGGGGGCAGGGGACAATTCACCCCTCCACTTT.

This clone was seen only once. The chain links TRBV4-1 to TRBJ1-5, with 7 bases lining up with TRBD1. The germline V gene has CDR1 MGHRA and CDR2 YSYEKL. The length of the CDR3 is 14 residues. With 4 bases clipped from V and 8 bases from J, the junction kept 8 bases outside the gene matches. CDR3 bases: TGCGCCAGCAGCCTCGTCTCAGGGGGAGAGCCCCAGCATTTT. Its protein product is CASSLVSGGEPQHF.

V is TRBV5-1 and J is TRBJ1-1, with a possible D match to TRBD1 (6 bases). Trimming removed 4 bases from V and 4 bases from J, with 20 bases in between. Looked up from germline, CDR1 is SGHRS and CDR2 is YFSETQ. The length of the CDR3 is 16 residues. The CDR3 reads CASSPTTGWVSTEAFF. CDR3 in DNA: TGCGCCAGCAGCCCTACGACAGGATGGGTCAGCACTGAAGCTTTCTTT.

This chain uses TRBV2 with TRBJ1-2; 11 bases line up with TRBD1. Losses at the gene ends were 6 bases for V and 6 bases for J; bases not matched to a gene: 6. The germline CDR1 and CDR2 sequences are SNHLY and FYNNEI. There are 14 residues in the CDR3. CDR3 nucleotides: TGTGCCAGCAGGCGGACAGGGGGCCAGGATGGCTACACCTTC. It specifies CASRRTGGQDGYTF.

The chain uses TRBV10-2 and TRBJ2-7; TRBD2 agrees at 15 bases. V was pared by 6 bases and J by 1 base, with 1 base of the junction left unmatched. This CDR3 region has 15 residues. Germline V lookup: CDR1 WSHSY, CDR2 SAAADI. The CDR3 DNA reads TGCGCCAGCAGGGGACTAGCGGGAGGATCCTACGAGCAGTACTTC. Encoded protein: CASRGLAGGSYEQYF.

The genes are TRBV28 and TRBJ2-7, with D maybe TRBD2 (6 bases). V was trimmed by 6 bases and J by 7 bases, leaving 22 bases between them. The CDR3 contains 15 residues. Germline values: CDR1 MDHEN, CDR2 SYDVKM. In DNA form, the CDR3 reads TGTGCCAGCAGGCCACTAGCCCCCGGGGCCCCAGAGCAGTACTTC. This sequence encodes CASRPLAPGAPEQYF.

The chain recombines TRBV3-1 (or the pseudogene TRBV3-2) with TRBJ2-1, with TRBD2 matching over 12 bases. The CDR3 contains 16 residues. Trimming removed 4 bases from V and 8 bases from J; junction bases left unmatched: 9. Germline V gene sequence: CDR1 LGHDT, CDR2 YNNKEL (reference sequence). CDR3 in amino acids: CASSPPLAGGSDEQFF. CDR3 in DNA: TGTGCCAGCAGCCCCCCACTAGCGGGGGGATCCGATGAGCAGTTCTTC.

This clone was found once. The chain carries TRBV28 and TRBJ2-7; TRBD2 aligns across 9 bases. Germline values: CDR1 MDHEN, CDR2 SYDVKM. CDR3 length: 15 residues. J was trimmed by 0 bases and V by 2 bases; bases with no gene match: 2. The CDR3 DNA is TGTGCCAGCAGTTTAGGGGGACTAGCCTCCTACGAGCAGTACTTC. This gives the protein CASSLGGLASYEQYF.

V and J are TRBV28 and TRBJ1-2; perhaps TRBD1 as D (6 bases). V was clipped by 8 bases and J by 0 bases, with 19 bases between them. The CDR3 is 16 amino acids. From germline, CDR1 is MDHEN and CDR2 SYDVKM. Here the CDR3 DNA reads TGTGCCAGCGTCGGGATGGGACAAACCTCTAACTATGGCTACACCTTC. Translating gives CASVGMGQTSNYGYTF.